Listed here are 30 T cell receptor beta chains from one sample, sequenced in a study of shared clonotypes between healthy human individuals. Clones were read by immunoSEQ multiplex PCR, and TCRdb kept only the in-frame ones, dropping some. This table has about 800,000 clones, just over 95% appearing once. In the naive CD8 group, cells lacked CD45RO and were positively selected for CCR7, so terminally differentiated effector memory CD45RA+ cells were left out. The sequenced material came from naive CD8+ T cells sorted from blood. These receptors all come from a man younger than 40 in good health.

The V gene is TRBV6-8, the J gene TRBJ2-5, with a tentative D call TRBD1 (5 bases). CDR3 length: 13 amino acids. V was clipped by 6 bases and J by 5 bases, with 13 bases between them. Germline CDR1 and CDR2: MNHGY and SAAAGT. The CDR3 sequence is CASRRTRRETQYF. Written as DNA, the CDR3 is TGTGCCAGCAGAAGGACACGACGGGAGACCCAGTACTTC.

This clone occurred once. The rearrangement links TRBV28 to TRBJ2-7; the D is unclear. V lost 5 bases, J lost 2 bases, and 22 bases lay in between. The CDR3 consists of 17 residues. The germline V gene has CDR1 MDHEN and CDR2 SYDVKM. The CDR3 spells CASSTTPRTDRAYEQYF. The CDR3 bases are TGTGCCAGCAGTACAACTCCTCGAACGGACCGGGCCTACGAGCAGTACTTC. Based on the CDR3 plus reference TRBV28 and TRBJ2-7, the full variable domain is DVKVTQSSRYLVKRTGEKVFLECVQDMDHENMFWYRQDPGLGLRLIYFSYDVKMKEKGDIPEGYSVSREKKERFSLILESASTNQTSMYLCASSTTPRTDRAYEQYFGPGTRLTVT.

The V gene is TRBV30, the J gene TRBJ1-1; D may be TRBD1 (5 bases). Germline V gene lookup returns CDR1 GTSNPN and CDR2 SVGIG (reference sequence). This CDR3 region has 12 residues. Trimming pared 5 bases from V and 3 bases from J, leaving 10 bases between. The CDR3 is CAWGGGYTEAFF. CDR3 coding DNA: TGTGCCTGGGGGGGAGGGTACACTGAAGCTTTCTTT.

The rearrangement uses TRBV27 and TRBJ1-2; the D gene is possibly TRBD1 (5 bases). V gave up 3 bases and J gave up 4 bases, with 9 bases separating them. The CDR3 is made up of 13 amino acids. Germline V CDR1 and CDR2: MNHEY, SMNVEV (reference sequence). CDR3 bases: TGTGCCAGCAGTTTGGGGCAGCTCTATGGCTACACCTTC. It yields the protein CASSLGQLYGYTF.

This sequence joins TRBV5-1 and TRBJ2-7; 11 bases are shared with TRBD1. Germline CDR1 reads SGHRS; CDR2 reads YFSETQ. This CDR3 spans 14 amino acids. Germline trimming cut 3 bases from V and 5 bases from J; bases unmatched to any gene: 4. This CDR3 is CASSSGQGADEQYF. The CDR3 DNA reads TGCGCCAGCAGCTCAGGACAGGGGGCCGACGAGCAGTACTTC.

The chain combines TRBV28 with TRBJ2-5; D call uncertain. Deletions cut 3 bases from V and 2 bases from J, with 7 bases between. The CDR3 length is 13 residues. The germline V gene encodes CDR1 MDHEN and CDR2 SYDVKM. This chain's CDR3 is CASSFVGQETQYF. The CDR3 DNA sequence: TGTGCCAGCAGTTTCGTGGGACAAGAGACCCAGTACTTC.

The chain links TRBV2 to TRBJ1-3; a weak D match, TRBD1 (5 bases). CDR1 is SNHLY and CDR2 is FYNNEI in the germline V gene. The CDR3 spans 17 residues. Between the trimmed V and J ends, which lost 3 bases and 5 bases, there was a span of 20 bases. The CDR3 DNA follows: TGTGCCAGCAGTGAGAGAGGGGTGGGGCCTCTTCGAAACACCATATATTTT. It codes for CASSERGVGPLRNTIYF.

The CDR3 bases are TGTGCCAGCAGTTGGACAGATATGAACACTGAAGCTTTCTTT. It codes for CASSWTDMNTEAFF. The rearrangement joins TRBV9 to TRBJ1-1; D might be TRBD1 (6 bases). The CDR3 is 14 residues long. Germline CDR1 is SGDLS and CDR2 is YYNGEE. Trimming removed 5 bases at V and 0 bases at J, with 11 bases between. The full variable domain, with the rest looked up from reference TRBV9 and TRBJ1-1, is DSGVTQTPKHLITATGQRVTLRCSPRSGDLSVYWYQQSLDQGLQFLIQYYNGEERAKGNILERFSAQQFPDLHSELNLSSLELGDSALYFCASSWTDMNTEAFFGQGTRLTVV.

The chain links TRBV27 to TRBJ2-1, with D tentatively TRBD1 or TRBD2 (6 bases each). The length of the CDR3 is 12 residues. V lost 6 bases and J lost 9, with 12 bases in between. Per germline, CDR1 MNHEY and CDR2 SMNVEV (reference sequence). The CDR3 here is CASSRGGGEQFF. The CDR3 coding sequence is TGTGCCAGCAGCCGAGGGGGAGGTGAGCAGTTCTTC.

The V gene is TRBV5-5, the J gene TRBJ1-5; 8 bases map to TRBD1. Trimming cost V 4 bases and J 7 bases; bases outside gene matches: 7. The CDR3 has 14 amino acids. Per germline, CDR1 SGHKS and CDR2 YYEKEE (reference sequence). The CDR3 nucleotides read TGTGCCAGCAGCGCGGACAGGGATGGGCAGCCCCAGCATTTT. Translation: CASSADRDGQPQHF.

V and J are TRBV28 and TRBJ2-3; 9 bases agree with TRBD2. With 4 bases clipped from V and 1 base from J, the junction kept 3 bases outside the gene matches. The CDR3 has 15 residues. Germline V gene lookup returns CDR1 MDHEN and CDR2 SYDVKM. This chain's CDR3 is CASSYLAGGTDTQYF. The CDR3 DNA reads as TGTGCCAGCAGTTATTTAGCGGGAGGCACAGATACGCAGTATTTT.

In this sample, this clone turned up once. The chain combines TRBV9 with TRBJ2-7, with 7 nucleotides matching TRBD2. Germline values: CDR1 SGDLS, CDR2 YYNGEE. The CDR3 is made up of 17 amino acids. V gave up 9 bases and J gave up 0 bases; unmatched junction bases: 18. Here the CDR3 reads CATPPVGGTNYSYEQYF. CDR3 coding DNA: TGTGCCACCCCTCCCGTGGGGGGGACTAACTACTCCTACGAGCAGTACTTC.

The V call is TRBV4-1, the J call TRBJ2-1; D may match TRBD1 or TRBD2 (5 bases each). This CDR3 contains 15 residues. V lost 1 base, J lost 5 bases, and 12 bases lay in between. Germline V gives CDR1 MGHRA, CDR2 YSYEKL. CDR3 coding DNA: TGCGCCAGCAGCCAAGTCGGTTTGGGGGACAATGAGCAGTTCTTC. This translates into CASSQVGLGDNEQFF.

Points on this clone: A junction end diverges from the germline sequence, so it may reflect a read error. V usage is TRBV10-3 and J usage is TRBJ2-1; 7 bases line up with TRBD2. CDR1 is ENHRY, CDR2 SYGVKD, per germline. The CDR3 extends over 11 amino acids. CDR3 DNA sequence: TGTGCCAGCAGTAGCGGGTATGAGCAGTTCTTC. It encodes CASSSGYEQFF.

The chain carries TRBV5-6 and TRBJ1-2; the match to TRBD1 covers 7 bases. CDR1 is SGHDT and CDR2 is YYEEEE in the germline V gene. The CDR3 has 14 amino acids. V was pared by 0 bases and J by 5 bases, with 4 bases of the junction left unmatched. In DNA, the CDR3 is TGTGCCAGCAGCTTGGCCAACAGGGGTTATGGCTACACCTTC. Translated, it gives CASSLANRGYGYTF.

As regards this clone: Other DNA sequences in the sample encode the same CDR3. This chain links TRBV27 with TRBJ2-1; TRBD2 aligns across 11 bases. CDR3 length: 16 amino acids. J lost 2 bases, V lost 5 bases, and 5 bases had no gene match. Germline-derived CDR1 and CDR2 are MNHEY and SMNVEV (reference sequence). The CDR3, as DNA: TGTGCCAGCAGTGCAGGACTAGCGGGTACCTACAATGAGCAGTTCTTC. Translation: CASSAGLAGTYNEQFF.

This rearrangement joins TRBV2 to TRBJ2-1, with D perhaps TRBD1 (5 bases). The CDR3 covers 10 residues. Trimming shortened V by 6 bases and J by 9 bases, and 6 bases separated the two germline ends. Germline V gives CDR1 SNHLY, CDR2 FYNNEI. CDR3 nucleotides: TGTGCCAGCAGAGGGGCTGAGCAGTTCTTC. Its protein product is CASRGAEQFF.

This chain connects TRBV5-1 to TRBJ2-1, with 14 bases matching TRBD2. With V trimmed by 3 bases and J by 2 bases, 4 bases remained unmatched. There are 17 residues in the CDR3. CDR1 is SGHRS and CDR2 is YFSETQ in the germline V gene. The CDR3 region has the DNA TGCGCCAGCAGCTCCGGGACTAGCGGGAGCCCCTACAATGAGCAGTTCTTC. Its protein product is CASSSGTSGSPYNEQFF.

CDR3 loop: CASSPVITNYGYTF. CDR3 nucleotides: TGTGCCAGTAGTCCGGTCATAACTAACTATGGCTACACCTTC. The chain joins TRBV19 to TRBJ1-2; no definite D call. The CDR3 runs to 14 residues. In germline, CDR1 is LNHDA, CDR2 SQIVND (reference sequence). The V end lost 5 bases, the J end lost 0 bases, and 10 bases lay between the germline ends.

DNA of the CDR3: TGCGCCAGCAGCCCAGGGACAGGGGGCTTAAATGAGCAGTTCTTC. Protein: CASSPGTGGLNEQFF. J is TRBJ2-1 and V is TRBV5-1, with TRBD1 identical over 12 bases. The germline CDR1 and CDR2 sequences are SGHRS and YFSETQ. The CDR3 loop spans 15 amino acids. Trimming at V came to 4 bases and at J to 7 bases, leaving 6 bases not matched to a gene.

The chain joins TRBV6-1 to TRBJ2-5, with TRBD2 matching over 15 bases. The V gene's germline CDR1 is MNHNS and CDR2 SASEGT. The CDR3 spans 15 residues. J lost 4 bases, V lost 8 bases, and 5 bases had no gene match. The CDR3 sequence is CASYGLAGGGETQYF. The CDR3 bases are TGTGCCAGCTACGGACTAGCGGGAGGGGGAGAGACCCAGTACTTC.

A note on this clone: Other DNA sequences in this sample translate to the same CDR3. The gene calls are TRBV29-1 and TRBJ2-3; 8 bases are a match to TRBD1. V gave up 5 bases and J gave up 0 bases; unmatched junction bases: 4. CDR3 length: 14 residues. Germline V CDR1 and CDR2: SQVTM, ANQGSEA. DNA for the CDR3: TGCAGCGTTACCCGGGACAGGAGCACAGATACGCAGTATTTT. It is translated as CSVTRDRSTDTQYF.

This clone was counted a few times. The rearrangement links TRBV13 to TRBJ2-7; 9 bases are shared with TRBD1. V trimming: 1 base; J trimming: 3 bases; junction bases outside the gene matches: 4. The CDR3 sequence is 15 residues long. Germline values: CDR1 PRHDT, CDR2 FYEKMQ (reference sequence). The CDR3 is CASSLEGQGLYEQYF. CDR3 DNA: TGTGCCAGCAGCTTAGAGGGACAGGGCCTCTACGAGCAGTACTTC. Full variable domain (rest looked up from reference TRBV13 and TRBJ2-7): AAGVIQSPRHLIKEKRETATLKCYPIPRHDTVYWYQQGPGQDPQFLISFYEKMQSDKGSIPDRFSAQQFSDYHSELNMSSLELGDSALYFCASSLEGQGLYEQYFGPGTRLTVT.

Comments on this clone: Other DNA sequences in this sample translate to the same CDR3. The DNA of the CDR3 is TGTGCCAGCAGCCTGGGGACTAGCGGGAGTTACGAGCAGTACTTC. It encodes CASSLGTSGSYEQYF. The chain carries TRBV5-4 and TRBJ2-7; 14 positions agree with TRBD2. The CDR3 loop spans 15 amino acids. V trimming: 4 bases; J trimming: 4 bases; junction bases outside the gene matches: 4. Germline values: CDR1 SGHNT, CDR2 YYREEE (reference sequence).

The gene calls are TRBV7-3 and TRBJ2-5, with D uncertain. The germline V and J ends were trimmed by 1 base and 3 bases, with 6 bases remaining between them. Germline-derived CDR1 and CDR2 are SGHTA and FQGTGA. CDR3 length equals 13 residues. DNA of the CDR3: TGTGCCAGCAGCTTAAACAGCAAAGAGACCCAGTACTTC. Encoded protein: CASSLNSKETQYF.

The V call is TRBV6-5, the J call TRBJ2-1, with D hard to call. From germline, CDR1 is MNHEY and CDR2 SVGAGI. V was trimmed by 7 bases and J by 7 bases, leaving 8 bases between them. The CDR3 runs 11 residues. CDR3 region: CASTIANEQFF. As DNA, the CDR3 is TGTGCCAGCACTATAGCTAATGAGCAGTTCTTC.

As to this clone: Different DNA sequences within this sample yield the same CDR3. The chain recombines TRBV25-1 with TRBJ2-5; D unresolved. V gave up 8 bases and J gave up 5 bases, with 6 bases separating them. CDR1 MGHDK and CDR2 SYGVNS come from the germline V gene. CDR3 length: 10 residues. CDR3 residues: CASSGETQYF. CDR3 bases: TGTGCCAGCTCCGGGGAGACCCAGTACTTC.

The chain carries TRBV10-3 and TRBJ1-1; perhaps TRBD1 as D (5 bases). The CDR3 is 13 amino acids. Germline CDR1 is ENHRY and CDR2 is SYGVKD. V lost 6 bases to trimming and J lost 2 bases, with 10 bases between them. CDR3 in DNA: TGTGCCATCAGACAGACAGATAACACTGAAGCTTTCTTT. It encodes CAIRQTDNTEAFF.

This chain links TRBV27 with TRBJ2-1; no definite D call. CDR3 length: 12 amino acids. CDR1 and CDR2 (germline): MNHEY, SMNVEV (reference sequence). V was pared by 7 bases and J by 6 bases, with 10 bases between. The CDR3 sequence is CASMTDGNEQFF. DNA for the CDR3: TGTGCCAGCATGACGGACGGCAATGAGCAGTTCTTC.

The chain links TRBV5-5 to TRBJ2-1; D is unresolved. The V end lost 5 bases, the J end lost 0 bases, and 15 bases lay between the germline ends. Germline V gene lookup returns CDR1 SGHKS and CDR2 YYEKEE (reference sequence). CDR3 length equals 16 residues. The CDR3 protein is CASSPTGPSSYNEQFF. CDR3 coding DNA: TGTGCCAGCAGTCCAACTGGACCCAGCTCCTACAATGAGCAGTTCTTC.